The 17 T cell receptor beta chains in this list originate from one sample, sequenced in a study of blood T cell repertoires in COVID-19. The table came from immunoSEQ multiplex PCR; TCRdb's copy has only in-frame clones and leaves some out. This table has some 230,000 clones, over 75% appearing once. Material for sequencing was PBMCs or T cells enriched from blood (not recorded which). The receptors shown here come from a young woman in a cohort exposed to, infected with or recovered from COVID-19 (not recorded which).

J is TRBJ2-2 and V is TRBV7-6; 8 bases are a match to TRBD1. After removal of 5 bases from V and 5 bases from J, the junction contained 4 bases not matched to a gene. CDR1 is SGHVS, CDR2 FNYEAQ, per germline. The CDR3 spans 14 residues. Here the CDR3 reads CASSGTGGTGELFF. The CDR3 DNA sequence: TGTGCCAGCAGCGGGACAGGAGGTACCGGGGAGCTGTTTTTT.

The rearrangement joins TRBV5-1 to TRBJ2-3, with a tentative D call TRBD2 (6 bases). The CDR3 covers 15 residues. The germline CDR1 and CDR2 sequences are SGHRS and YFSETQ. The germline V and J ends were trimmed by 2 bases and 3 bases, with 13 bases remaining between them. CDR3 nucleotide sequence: TGCGCCAGCAGCTTATTGACTAGTATGACAGATACGCAGTATTTT. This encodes CASSLLTSMTDTQYF.

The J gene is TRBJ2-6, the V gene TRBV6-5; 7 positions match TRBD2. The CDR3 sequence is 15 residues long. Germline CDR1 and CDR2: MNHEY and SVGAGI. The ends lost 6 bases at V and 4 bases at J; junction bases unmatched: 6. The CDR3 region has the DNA TGTGCCAGCAGAAAGGGAGGGCACGGGGCCAACGTCCTGACTTTC. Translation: CASRKGGHGANVLTF.

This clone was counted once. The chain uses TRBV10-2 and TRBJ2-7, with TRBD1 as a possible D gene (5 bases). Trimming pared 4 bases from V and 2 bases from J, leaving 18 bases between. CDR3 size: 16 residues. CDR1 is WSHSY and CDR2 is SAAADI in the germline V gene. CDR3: CASSVRRQSPTYEQYF. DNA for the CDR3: TGCGCCAGCAGTGTAAGGAGACAGAGCCCCACCTACGAGCAGTACTTC.

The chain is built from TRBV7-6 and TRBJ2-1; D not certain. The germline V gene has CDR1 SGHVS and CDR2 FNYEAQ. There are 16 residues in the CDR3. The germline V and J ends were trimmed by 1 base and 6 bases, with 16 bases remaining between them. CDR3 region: CASSLESATRFNEQFF. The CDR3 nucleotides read TGTGCCAGCAGCTTAGAGTCCGCGACACGATTCAATGAGCAGTTCTTC. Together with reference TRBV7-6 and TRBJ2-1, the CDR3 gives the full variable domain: GAGVSQSPRYKVTKRGQDVALRCDPISGHVSLYWYRQALGQGPEFLTYFNYEAQQDKSGLPNDRFSAERPEGSISTLTIQRTEQRDSAMYRCASSLESATRFNEQFFGPGTRLTVL.

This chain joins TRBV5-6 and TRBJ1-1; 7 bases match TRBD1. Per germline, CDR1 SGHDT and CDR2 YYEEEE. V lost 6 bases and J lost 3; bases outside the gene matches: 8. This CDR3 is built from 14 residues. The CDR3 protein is CASTPQGRDTEAFF. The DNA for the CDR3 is TGTGCCAGCACTCCACAGGGGAGAGACACTGAAGCTTTCTTT.

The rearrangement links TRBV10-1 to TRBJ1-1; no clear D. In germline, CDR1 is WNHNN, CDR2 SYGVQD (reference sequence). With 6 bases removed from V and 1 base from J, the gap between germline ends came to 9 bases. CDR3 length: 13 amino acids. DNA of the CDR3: TGCGCCAGCAGGGCAGGTCCGAACACTGAAGCTTTCTTT. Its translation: CASRAGPNTEAFF.

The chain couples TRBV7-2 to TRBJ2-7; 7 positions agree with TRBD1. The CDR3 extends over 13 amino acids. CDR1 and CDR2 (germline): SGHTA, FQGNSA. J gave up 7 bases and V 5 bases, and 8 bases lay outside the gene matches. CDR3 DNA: TGTGCCAGCAGCCCGGGACAGATCAGGGAGCAGTACTTC. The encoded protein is CASSPGQIREQYF.

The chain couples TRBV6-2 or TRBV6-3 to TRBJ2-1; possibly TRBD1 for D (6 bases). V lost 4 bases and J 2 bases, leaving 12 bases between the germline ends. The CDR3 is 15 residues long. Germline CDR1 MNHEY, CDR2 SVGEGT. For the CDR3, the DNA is TGTGCCAGCAGTTGGGGACAACCAGCCTACAATGAGCAGTTCTTC. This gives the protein CASSWGQPAYNEQFF.

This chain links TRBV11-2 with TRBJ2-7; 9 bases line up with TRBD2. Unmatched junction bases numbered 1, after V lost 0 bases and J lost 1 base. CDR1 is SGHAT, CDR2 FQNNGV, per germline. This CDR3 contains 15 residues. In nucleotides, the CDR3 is TGTGCCAGCAGCTTAGATAGCGGGAGTTCCTACGAGCAGTACTTC. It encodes CASSLDSGSSYEQYF.

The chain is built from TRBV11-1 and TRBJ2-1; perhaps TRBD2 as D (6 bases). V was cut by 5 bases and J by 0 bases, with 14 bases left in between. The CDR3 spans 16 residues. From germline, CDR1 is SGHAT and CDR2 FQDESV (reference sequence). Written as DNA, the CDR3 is TGTGCCAGCAGCGAAATGGGGGGAAGCTCCTACAATGAGCAGTTCTTC. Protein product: CASSEMGGSSYNEQFF.

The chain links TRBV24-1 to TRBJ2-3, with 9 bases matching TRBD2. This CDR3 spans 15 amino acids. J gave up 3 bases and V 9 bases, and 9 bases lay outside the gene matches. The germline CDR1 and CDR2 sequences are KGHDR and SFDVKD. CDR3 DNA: TGTGCCACCGGGGGGCGGGAGGGCCGGACAGATACGCAGTATTTT. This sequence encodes CATGGREGRTDTQYF.

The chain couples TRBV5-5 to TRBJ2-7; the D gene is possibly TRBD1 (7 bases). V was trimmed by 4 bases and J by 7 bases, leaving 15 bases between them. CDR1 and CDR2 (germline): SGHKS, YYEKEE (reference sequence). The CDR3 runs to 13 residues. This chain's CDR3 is CASSPATGREQYF. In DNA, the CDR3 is TGTGCCAGCAGCCCGGCGACAGGGAGGGAGCAGTACTTC.

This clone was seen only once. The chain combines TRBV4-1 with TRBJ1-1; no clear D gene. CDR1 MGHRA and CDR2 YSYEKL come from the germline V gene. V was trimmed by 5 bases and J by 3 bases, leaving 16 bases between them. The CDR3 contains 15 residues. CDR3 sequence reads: CASSRREGEDTEAFF. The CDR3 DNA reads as TGCGCCAGCAGCAGGCGGGAAGGAGAGGACACTGAAGCTTTCTTT.

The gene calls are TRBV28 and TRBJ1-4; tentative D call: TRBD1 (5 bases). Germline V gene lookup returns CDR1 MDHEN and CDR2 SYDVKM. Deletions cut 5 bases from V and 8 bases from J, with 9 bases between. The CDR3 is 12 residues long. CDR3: CASSGAQEKLFF. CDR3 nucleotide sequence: TGTGCCAGCAGTGGGGCCCAAGAAAAACTGTTTTTT.

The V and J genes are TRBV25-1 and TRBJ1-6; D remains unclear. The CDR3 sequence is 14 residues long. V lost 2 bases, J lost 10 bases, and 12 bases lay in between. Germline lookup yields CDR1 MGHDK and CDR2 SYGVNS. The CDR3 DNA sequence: TGTGCCAGCAGTGAAGGTCATCGCGGGTCACCCCTCCACTTT. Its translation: CASSEGHRGSPLHF.

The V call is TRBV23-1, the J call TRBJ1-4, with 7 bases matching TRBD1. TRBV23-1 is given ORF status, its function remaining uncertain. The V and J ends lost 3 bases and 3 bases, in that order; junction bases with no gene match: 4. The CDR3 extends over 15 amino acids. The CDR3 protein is CASSQHRGANEKLFF. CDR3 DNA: TGCGCCAGCAGTCAGCACAGGGGTGCTAATGAAAAACTGTTTTTT.